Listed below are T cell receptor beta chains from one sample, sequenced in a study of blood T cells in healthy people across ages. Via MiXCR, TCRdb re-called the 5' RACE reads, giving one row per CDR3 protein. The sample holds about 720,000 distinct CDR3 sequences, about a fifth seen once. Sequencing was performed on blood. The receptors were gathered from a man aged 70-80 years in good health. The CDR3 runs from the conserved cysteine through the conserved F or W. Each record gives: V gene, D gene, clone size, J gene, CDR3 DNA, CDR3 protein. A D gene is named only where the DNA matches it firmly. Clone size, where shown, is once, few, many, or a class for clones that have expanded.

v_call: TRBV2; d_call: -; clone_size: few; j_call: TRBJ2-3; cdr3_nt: TGTGCCAGCAAGTGGAGGTCGGGGCAGTATTTT; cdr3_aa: CASKWRSGQYF
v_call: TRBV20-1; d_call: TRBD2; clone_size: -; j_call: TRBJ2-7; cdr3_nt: TGCAGTGCCCGATCCCCTAGCGGGGGTTCCTACGAGCAGTACTTC; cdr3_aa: CSARSPSGGSYEQYF
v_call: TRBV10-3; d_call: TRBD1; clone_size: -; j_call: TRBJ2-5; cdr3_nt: TGTGCCATCAGTGAGCTTGACAGGGCCCAAGAGACCCAGTACTTC; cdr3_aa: CAISELDRAQETQYF
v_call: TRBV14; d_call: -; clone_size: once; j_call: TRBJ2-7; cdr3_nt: TGTGCCAGCAGCCAAGATACCGCGGGGTTTCGCTACGAGCAGTACTTC; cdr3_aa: CASSQDTAGFRYEQYF
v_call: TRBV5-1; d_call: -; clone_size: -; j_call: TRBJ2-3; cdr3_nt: TGCGCCAGCAACCCGATTGGCTCCACAGATACGCAGTATTTT; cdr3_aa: CASNPIGSTDTQYF
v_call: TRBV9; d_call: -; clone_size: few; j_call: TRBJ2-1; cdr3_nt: TGTGCCAGCAGCGTTGGTAGTAACAGGGCCTTCGGTGAGCAGTTCTTC; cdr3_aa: CASSVGSNRAFGEQFF
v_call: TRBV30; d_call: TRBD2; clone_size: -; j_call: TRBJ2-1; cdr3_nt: TGTGCCTGGAGTCCCCATAGCGGGATACTCGGTGAGCAGTTCTTC; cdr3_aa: CAWSPHSGILGEQFF
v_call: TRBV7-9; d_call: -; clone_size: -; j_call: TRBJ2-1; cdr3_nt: TGTGCCAGCAGCGCTCTAGCGAGTTACAATGAGCAGTTCTTC; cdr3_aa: CASSALASYNEQFF
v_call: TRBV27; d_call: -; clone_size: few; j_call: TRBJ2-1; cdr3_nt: TGTGCCAGCAGTTCCCAAGGACATCAGTTCTTC; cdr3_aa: CASSSQGHQFF
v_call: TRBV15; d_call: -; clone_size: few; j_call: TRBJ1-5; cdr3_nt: TGTGCCACCAGCAGAGAACAGGCGCACAATCAGCCCCAGCATTTT; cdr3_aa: CATSREQAHNQPQHF
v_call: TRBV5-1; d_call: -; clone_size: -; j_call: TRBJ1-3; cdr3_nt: TGCGCCAGCAGCCCGAGTACAGTCTCTGGAAACACCATATATTTT; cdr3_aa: CASSPSTVSGNTIYF
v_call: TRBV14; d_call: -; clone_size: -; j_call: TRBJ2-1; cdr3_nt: TGTGCCAGCAGCCAATTCCGTTCCAATGAGCAGTTCTTC; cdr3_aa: CASSQFRSNEQFF
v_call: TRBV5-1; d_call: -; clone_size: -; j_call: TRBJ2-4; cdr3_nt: TGCGCCAGCAGCTTAACAGGAATAGCCAAAAACATTCAGTACTTC; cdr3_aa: CASSLTGIAKNIQYF
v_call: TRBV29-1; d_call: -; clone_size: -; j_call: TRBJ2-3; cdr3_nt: TGCAGCGTTGTGTCGGACACCTTCACAGATACGCAGTATTTT; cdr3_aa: CSVVSDTFTDTQYF
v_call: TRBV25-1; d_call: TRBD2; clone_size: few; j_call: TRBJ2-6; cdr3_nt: TGTGCCAGCAGTGAACAAGCCCTAGCGGGGGCTCTCTCTGGGGCCAACGTCCTGACTTTC; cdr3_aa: CASSEQALAGALSGANVLTF
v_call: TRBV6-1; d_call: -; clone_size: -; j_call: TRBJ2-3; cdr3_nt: TGTGCCAGCAGTGGAGCCCGGGATACGCAGTATTTT; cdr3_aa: CASSGARDTQYF
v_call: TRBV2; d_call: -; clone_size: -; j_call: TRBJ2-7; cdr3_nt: TGTGCCAGCAGTGAAAGTCACGCGATCGAGCAGTACTTC; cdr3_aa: CASSESHAIEQYF
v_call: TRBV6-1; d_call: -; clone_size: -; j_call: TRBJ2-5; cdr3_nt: TGTGCCAGCAGTGAAGCGCTAGGATACCAAGAGACCCAGTACTTC; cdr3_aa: CASSEALGYQETQYF
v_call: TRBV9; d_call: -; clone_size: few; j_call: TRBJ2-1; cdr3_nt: TGTGCCAGCAGCTCATCTAAAGAGGGGCTCAGCTCCTACAATGAGCAGTTCTTC; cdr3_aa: CASSSSKEGLSSYNEQFF
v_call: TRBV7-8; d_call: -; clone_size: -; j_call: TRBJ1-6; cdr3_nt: TGTGCCAGCACCTCGGATGAGAATTCACCCCTCCACTTT; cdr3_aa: CASTSDENSPLHF
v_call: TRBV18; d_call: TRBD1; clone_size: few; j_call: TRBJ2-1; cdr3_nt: TGTGCCAGCTCACCACTTGGGACAGGGCCCTCCAGGGATGAGCAGTTCTTC; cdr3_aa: CASSPLGTGPSRDEQFF
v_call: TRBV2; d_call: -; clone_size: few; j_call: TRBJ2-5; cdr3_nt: TGTGCCAGCAGACGGGAAGAAGAGACCCAGTACTTC; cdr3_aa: CASRREEETQYF
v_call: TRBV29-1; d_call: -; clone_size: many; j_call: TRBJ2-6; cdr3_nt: TGCAGCGCGACGCAGGCTGGGGCCAACGTCCTGACTTTC; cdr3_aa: CSATQAGANVLTF
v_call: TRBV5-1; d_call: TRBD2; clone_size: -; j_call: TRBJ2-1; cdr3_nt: TGCGCCAGCAGCCTTACTTCCGGGAGGGTCAGGGAGCAGTTCTTC; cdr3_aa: CASSLTSGRVREQFF
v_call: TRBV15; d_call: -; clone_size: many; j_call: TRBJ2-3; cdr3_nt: TGTGCCACCAGCGCTACCCCCCAAGAGCGGACTCGGCCTACGCAGTATTTT; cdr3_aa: CATSATPQERTRPTQYF
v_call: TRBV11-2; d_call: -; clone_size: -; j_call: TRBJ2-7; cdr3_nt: TGTGCCAGCAGCTTAGAGGGAGCAGAGACCTACGAGCAGTACTTC; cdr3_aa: CASSLEGAETYEQYF
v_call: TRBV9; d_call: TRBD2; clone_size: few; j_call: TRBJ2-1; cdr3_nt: TGTGCCAGCAGCGCCTCGGCTAGCGGGAGGGCTTTGGGTGAGCAGTTCTTC; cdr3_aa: CASSASASGRALGEQFF
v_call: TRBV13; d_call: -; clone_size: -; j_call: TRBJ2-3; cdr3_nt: TGTGCCAGCAGCTTAGAGGCCTTTGGGGTAATGGTAACAGATACGCAGTATTTT; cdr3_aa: CASSLEAFGVMVTDTQYF
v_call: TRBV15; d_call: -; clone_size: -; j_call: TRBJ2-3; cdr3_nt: TGTGCCACCTCACCCACTAGCAGAGGAGCCCCTAGCACAGATACGCAGTATTTT; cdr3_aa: CATSPTSRGAPSTDTQYF
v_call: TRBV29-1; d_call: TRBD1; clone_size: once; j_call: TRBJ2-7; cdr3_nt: TGCAGCGTTGAAGGGACAGGGAGCTCCTACGAGCAGTACTTC; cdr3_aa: CSVEGTGSSYEQYF
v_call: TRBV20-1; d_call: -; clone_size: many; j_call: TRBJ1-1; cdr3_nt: TGCAGTGCTACCCCGGGGGCAGTGAACACTGAAGCTTTCTTT; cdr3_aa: CSATPGAVNTEAFF
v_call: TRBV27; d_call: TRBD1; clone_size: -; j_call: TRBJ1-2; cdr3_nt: TGTGCCAGCAGTGCGATGACAGGGGGGTTGCAGGTTGGCTATGGCTACACCTTC; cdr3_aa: CASSAMTGGLQVGYGYTF
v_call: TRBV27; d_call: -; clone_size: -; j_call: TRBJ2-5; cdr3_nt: TGTGCCAGCAGCTTCGGAAGGCACAGGGAGTGGGAGACCCAGTACTTC; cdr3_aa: CASSFGRHREWETQYF
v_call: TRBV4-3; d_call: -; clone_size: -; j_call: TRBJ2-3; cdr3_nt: TGCGCCAGCAGCCAAGATTGGCTAGCGACCGATACGCAGTATTTT; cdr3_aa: CASSQDWLATDTQYF
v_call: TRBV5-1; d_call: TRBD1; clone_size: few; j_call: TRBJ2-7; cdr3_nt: TGCGCCAGCAGCTTCGGGACAGGGACGAACTACGAGCAGTACTTC; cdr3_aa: CASSFGTGTNYEQYF
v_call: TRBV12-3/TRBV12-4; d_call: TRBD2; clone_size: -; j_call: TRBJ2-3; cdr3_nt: TGTGCCAGCGAAAACCGACTAGCAGCTAGCACAGATACGCAGTATTTT; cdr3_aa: CASENRLAASTDTQYF
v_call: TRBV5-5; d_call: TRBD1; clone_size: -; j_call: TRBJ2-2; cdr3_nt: TGTGCCAGCAGCTTGGAACAGGGGTGGACCGGGGAGCTGTTTTTT; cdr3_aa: CASSLEQGWTGELFF
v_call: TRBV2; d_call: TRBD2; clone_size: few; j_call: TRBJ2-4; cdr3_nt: TGTGCCAGAAAAGCGGGAGGGTCGAACATTCAGTACTTC; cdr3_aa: CARKAGGSNIQYF
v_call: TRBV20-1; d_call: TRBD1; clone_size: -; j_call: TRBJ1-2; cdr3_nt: TGCAGTGCTAGAGATGGGACAGACTATGGCTACACCTTC; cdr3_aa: CSARDGTDYGYTF
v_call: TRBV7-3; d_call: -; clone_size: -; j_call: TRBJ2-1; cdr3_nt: TGTGCCAGCAGCTTAGGACGTCATGAGCAGTTCTTC; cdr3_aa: CASSLGRHEQFF
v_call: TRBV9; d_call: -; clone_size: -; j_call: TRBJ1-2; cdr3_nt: TGTGCCAGCACCCTGTTGGGGGGCCGAAACTACACCTTC; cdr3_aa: CASTLLGGRNYTF
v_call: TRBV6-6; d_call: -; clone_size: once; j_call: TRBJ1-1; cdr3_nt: TGTGCCAGCAGTTACTCGAAGACAGCCACTGAAGCTTTCTTT; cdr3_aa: CASSYSKTATEAFF
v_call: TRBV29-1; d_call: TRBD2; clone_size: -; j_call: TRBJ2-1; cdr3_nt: TGCAGCGTGGATTCTAGCGGGGGGAGGAATGAGCAGTTCTTC; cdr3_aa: CSVDSSGGRNEQFF
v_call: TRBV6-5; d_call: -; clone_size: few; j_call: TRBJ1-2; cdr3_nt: TGTGCCAGCAGTTACGGGTTGATCGGCGGGAACTATGGCTACACCTTC; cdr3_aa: CASSYGLIGGNYGYTF
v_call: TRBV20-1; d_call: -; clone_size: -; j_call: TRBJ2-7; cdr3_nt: TGCAGTGCTCCTAGGACGAGTGGTTACGAGCAGTACTTC; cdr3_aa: CSAPRTSGYEQYF
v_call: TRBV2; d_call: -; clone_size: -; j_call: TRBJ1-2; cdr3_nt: TGTGCCAGCAGTGAAGCCCTCTATGACTACACCTTC; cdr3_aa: CASSEALYDYTF
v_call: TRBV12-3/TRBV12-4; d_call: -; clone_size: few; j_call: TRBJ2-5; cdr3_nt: TGTGCCAGCAGTTTAGGCCCAGGGGGGCTTGAAGAGACCCAGTACTTC; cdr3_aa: CASSLGPGGLEETQYF
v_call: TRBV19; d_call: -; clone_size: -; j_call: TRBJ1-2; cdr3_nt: TGTGCCAGTAGTATTTGGGATTATGGCCACACCTTC; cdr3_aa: CASSIWDYGHTF
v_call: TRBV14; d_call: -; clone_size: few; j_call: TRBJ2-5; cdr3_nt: TGTGCCAGCAGCCACCTCACAGAGTACCAAGAGACCCAGTACTTC; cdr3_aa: CASSHLTEYQETQYF
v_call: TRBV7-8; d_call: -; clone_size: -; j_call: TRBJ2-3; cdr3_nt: TGTGCCAGCGGTAGGGATGGTTGGACGACAGATACGCAGTACTTT; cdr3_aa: CASGRDGWTTDTQYF
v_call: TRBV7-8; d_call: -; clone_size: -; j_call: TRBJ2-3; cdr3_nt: TGTGCCAGCAGCTTAGCCGGGACGCTGCTGGGGGCGACGCAGTATTTT; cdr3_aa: CASSLAGTLLGATQYF
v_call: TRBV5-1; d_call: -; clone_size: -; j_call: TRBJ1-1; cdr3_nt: TGCGCCAGCAGCTTGGACGGATGGAACACTGAAGCTTTCTTT; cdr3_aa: CASSLDGWNTEAFF
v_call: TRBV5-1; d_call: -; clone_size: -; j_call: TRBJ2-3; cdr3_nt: TGTGCCAGCAGCTCGTCCGGATATGACACAGATACGCAGTATTTT; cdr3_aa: CASSSSGYDTDTQYF
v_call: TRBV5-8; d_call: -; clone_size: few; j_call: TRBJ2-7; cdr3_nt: TGTGCCAGCAGCTTGATTCTGGGGAGGTCCTACGAGCAGTACTTC; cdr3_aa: CASSLILGRSYEQYF
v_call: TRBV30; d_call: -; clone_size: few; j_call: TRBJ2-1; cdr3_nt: TGTGCCTGGAGTGGCAGGGGTGAGCAGTTCTTC; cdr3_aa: CAWSGRGEQFF
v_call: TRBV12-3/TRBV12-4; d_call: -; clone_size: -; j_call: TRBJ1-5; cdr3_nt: TGTGCCAGCAGTTTTGAGGCTGAAGGTCAGCCCCAGCATTTT; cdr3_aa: CASSFEAEGQPQHF
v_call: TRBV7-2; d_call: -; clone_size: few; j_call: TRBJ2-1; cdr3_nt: TGTGCCAGCAGCCCCCTTACTGCGCACAATGAGCAGTTCTTC; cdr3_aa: CASSPLTAHNEQFF
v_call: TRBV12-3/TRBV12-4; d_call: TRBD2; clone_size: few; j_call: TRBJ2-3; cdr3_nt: TGTGCCAGCAGTTCACTAGCGGGGGCCACCGGATTGAATACGCAGTATTTT; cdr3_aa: CASSSLAGATGLNTQYF
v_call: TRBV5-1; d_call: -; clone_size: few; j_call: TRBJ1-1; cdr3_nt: TGCGCCAGCAGCTTGGATACCGGTATGGACACTGAAGCTTTCTTT; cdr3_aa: CASSLDTGMDTEAFF